The 29 T cell receptor beta chains in this list originate from one sample, sequenced in a study of cytomegalovirus exposure and HLA in healthy donors. The PCR had 60 Vbeta and 13 Jbeta primers. TCRdb's table, derived via immunoSEQ multiplex PCR, lists solely in-frame clones and lacks some. The sample yields about 140,000 clones, roughly 62% seen once. Sequencing was performed on PBMCs. The source of these receptors is a male donor in good health and CMV-seronegative.

The V gene is TRBV15, the J gene TRBJ2-7, with D perhaps TRBD2 (5 bases). This CDR3 has 14 amino acids. CDR1 is LNHNV, CDR2 YYDKDF, per germline (reference sequence). V lost 0 bases and J lost 2, with 8 bases in between. The CDR3 bases are TGTGCCACCAGCAGAGACCCGGGAACCTACGAGCAGTACTTC. Translated, it gives CATSRDPGTYEQYF. Based on the CDR3 plus reference TRBV15 and TRBJ2-7, the full variable domain is DAMVIQNPRYQVTQFGKPVTLSCSQTLNHNVMYWYQQKSSQAPKLLFHYYDKDFNNEADTPDNFQSRRPNTSFCFLDIRSPGLGDTAMYLCATSRDPGTYEQYFGPGTRLTVT.

This clone was seen a handful of times. The chain joins TRBV28 to TRBJ2-7; 12 bases are a match to TRBD1. The germline CDR1 and CDR2 sequences are MDHEN and SYDVKM. Germline trimming cut 5 bases from V and 3 bases from J; bases unmatched to any gene: 14. CDR3 size: 18 residues. The CDR3 bases are TGTGCCAGCAGTCTCGCTGTATGGGGACAGGGGGCGGGCTACGAGCAGTACTTC. Encoded protein: CASSLAVWGQGAGYEQYF.

DNA of the CDR3: TGTGCCAGCAGCTTAGATAGAGGAGGAGCCTACGAGCAGTACTTC. This translates into CASSLDRGGAYEQYF. The chain combines TRBV7-9 with TRBJ2-7, with D maybe TRBD2 (5 bases). This CDR3 spans 15 amino acids. Between the trimmed V and J ends, which lost 1 base and 2 bases, there was a span of 12 bases. CDR1 and CDR2 (germline): SEHNR, FQNEAQ (reference sequence).

The chain links TRBV28 to TRBJ2-7; D perhaps matches TRBD1 (6 bases). This CDR3 region has 12 residues. Germline CDR1 and CDR2: MDHEN and SYDVKM. V lost 4 bases and J lost 6, with 10 bases in between. CDR3 nucleotide sequence: TGTGCCAGCAGTTCTCAGGGGTGCGAGCAGTACTTC. Residues: CASSSQGCEQYF.

The chain uses TRBV29-1 and TRBJ2-7; TRBD1 matches at 9 bases. The CDR3 spans 14 residues. The ends lost 5 bases at V and 0 bases at J; junction bases unmatched: 5. Germline-derived CDR1 and CDR2 are SQVTM and ANQGSEA. The DNA for the CDR3 is TGCAGCGTTTCAGACAGGGGGGTCTCCTACGAGCAGTACTTC. This translates into CSVSDRGVSYEQYF.

The chain joins TRBV19 to TRBJ2-3; TRBD2 aligns across 13 bases. The CDR3 is 17 residues long. CDR1 and CDR2 from the germline V gene are LNHDA and SQIVND (reference sequence). V gave up 6 bases and J gave up 1 base; unmatched junction bases: 7. The CDR3 is CASSHGLAGVRTDTQYF. In DNA, the CDR3 is TGTGCCAGTAGCCACGGACTAGCGGGGGTTCGCACAGATACGCAGTATTTT.

This chain connects TRBV7-2 to TRBJ2-1, with D possibly matching TRBD2 (6 bases). In germline, CDR1 is SGHTA, CDR2 FQGNSA. The V end was cut by 1 base, the J end by 8 bases, with 9 bases between. CDR3 length: 13 amino acids. In DNA, the CDR3 is TGTGCCAGCAGCTTAGACTGGGGGGATGAGCAGTTCTTC. Protein: CASSLDWGDEQFF. The full variable domain, its missing parts supplied by reference TRBV7-2 and TRBJ2-1, is GAGVSQSPSNKVTEKGKDVELRCDPISGHTALYWYRQSLGQGLEFLIYFQGNSAPDKSGLPSDRFSAERTGGSVSTLTIQRTQQEDSAVYLCASSLDWGDEQFFGPGTRLTVL.

The chain is built from TRBV7-2 and TRBJ1-4; D is unresolved. Germline lookup yields CDR1 SGHTA and CDR2 FQGNSA. Trimming removed 5 bases at V and 8 bases at J, with 18 bases between. The CDR3 length is 15 residues. CDR3 amino acids: CASSHQTGSDEKLFF. The CDR3 DNA is TGTGCCAGCAGCCACCAAACGGGGAGCGACGAAAAACTGTTTTTT.

The V and J genes are TRBV7-9 and TRBJ2-7, with 7 bases fitting TRBD1. Germline V gene data show CDR1 as SEHNR and CDR2 as FQNEAQ (reference sequence). The CDR3 loop spans 17 amino acids. V lost 5 bases to trimming and J lost 0 bases; unmatched junction nucleotides: 13. The CDR3 region has the DNA TGTGCCAGCAGCGATGTACCCCGGACAGGCAGCTCCTACGAGCAGTACTTC. As protein: CASSDVPRTGSSYEQYF.

The table lists this clone with many counts. This chain uses TRBV6-1 with TRBJ1-1; 7 nucleotides line up with TRBD1. This CDR3 has 12 amino acids. V was pared by 4 bases and J by 8 bases, with 4 bases of the junction left unmatched. CDR1 MNHNS and CDR2 SASEGT come from the germline V gene. CDR3: CASSAGQAEAFF. CDR3 DNA sequence: TGTGCCAGCAGTGCTGGACAGGCAGAAGCTTTCTTT.

The J gene is TRBJ1-3, the V gene TRBV6-5, with a possible D match to TRBD1 (5 bases). CDR1 is MNHEY, CDR2 SVGAGI, per germline. The V and J ends lost 1 base and 1 base respectively, with 11 bases between them. The CDR3 length is 16 residues. CDR3 in DNA: TGTGCCAGCAGTTACTGGGGGGAAAAGTCTGGAAACACCATATATTTT. This encodes CASSYWGEKSGNTIYF.

The chain carries TRBV7-6 and TRBJ2-5, with unresolved D. The CDR3 is made up of 17 amino acids. V shed 1 base and J shed 3 bases, with 18 bases lying between them. CDR1 and CDR2 (germline): SGHVS, FNYEAQ. The CDR3 DNA follows: TGTGCCAGCAGCTTAGGTCCGTATCCGCGATCTAAAGAGACCCAGTACTTC. Its protein product is CASSLGPYPRSKETQYF.

This clone has more than one count but fewer than ten. The chain joins TRBV7-2 to TRBJ2-3, with a weak D call TRBD2 (7 bases). Trimming cost V 8 bases and J 1 base, with 13 bases left between them. The CDR3 spans 14 residues. Germline assignment: CDR1 SGHTA and CDR2 FQGNSA. In DNA form, the CDR3 reads TGTGCCAGCTCCTGGGGGGGCGGCACAGATACGCAGTATTTT. Its translation: CASSWGGGTDTQYF.

Written as DNA, the CDR3 is TGCGCCAGCAGCCAAGCACCAGGGGGAGACACTGAAGCTTTCTTT. Amino acids: CASSQAPGGDTEAFF. The chain has TRBV4-1 and TRBJ1-1; 7 bases match TRBD1. The CDR3 spans 15 residues. CDR1 and CDR2 from the germline V gene are MGHRA and YSYEKL. The trim removed 1 base at V and 3 bases at J, leaving 5 bases unmatched.

V is TRBV18 and J is TRBJ2-3; D remains unclear. This CDR3 region has 15 residues. Trimming shortened V by 1 base and J by 2 bases, and 10 bases separated the two germline ends. The V gene's germline CDR1 is KGHSH and CDR2 LQKENI. The CDR3 sequence: CASSPLTSNTDTQYF. In DNA, the CDR3 is TGTGCCAGCTCACCACTAACAAGTAACACAGATACGCAGTATTTT.

The sample holds a few counts of this clone. The chain combines TRBV7-2 with TRBJ2-7; no definite D call. There are 14 residues in the CDR3. V lost 4 bases to trimming and J lost 0 bases, with 10 bases between them. Germline CDR1 SGHTA, CDR2 FQGNSA. In nucleotides, the CDR3 is TGTGCCAGCAGCTCACCAACAGTCTCCTACGAGCAGTACTTC. Translating it yields CASSSPTVSYEQYF.

The V gene is TRBV18, the J gene TRBJ1-2; TRBD1 matches 7 bases. Germline V gene sequence: CDR1 KGHSH, CDR2 LQKENI. The CDR3 has 12 amino acids. V lost 6 bases to trimming and J lost 6 bases; unmatched junction nucleotides: 4. The CDR3 region is CASSQGQDGYTF. As DNA, the CDR3 is TGTGCCAGCTCCCAAGGACAGGATGGCTACACCTTC.

The V call is TRBV10-3, the J call TRBJ2-1, with TRBD2 as a possible D gene (5 bases). The CDR3 is 13 amino acids. V lost 7 bases to trimming and J lost 4 bases, with 11 bases between them. Germline CDR1 reads ENHRY; CDR2 reads SYGVKD. The CDR3 here is CAITGERYNEQFF. The CDR3 DNA sequence: TGTGCCATCACTGGGGAGCGTTACAATGAGCAGTTCTTC.

The J gene is TRBJ1-2, the V gene TRBV18, with TRBD1 matching 8 bases. Germline V lookup: CDR1 KGHSH, CDR2 LQKENI. Unmatched junction bases numbered 1, after V lost 6 bases and J lost 4 bases. The CDR3 has 12 amino acids. In DNA form, the CDR3 reads TGTGCCAGCTCGACAGGGGTCTATGGCTACACCTTC. Translating it yields CASSTGVYGYTF.

The chain carries TRBV7-2 and TRBJ1-3; D not certain. With 1 base removed from V and 0 bases from J, the gap between germline ends came to 7 bases. From germline, CDR1 is SGHTA and CDR2 FQGNSA. This CDR3 has 15 residues. The CDR3 DNA reads TGTGCCAGCAGCTTAGTGAGTAGCTCTGGAAACACCATATATTTT. It specifies CASSLVSSSGNTIYF.

This sequence joins TRBV28 and TRBJ2-1, with D perhaps matching TRBD1 (5 bases). The V gene lost 6 bases and the J gene lost 2 bases, with 14 bases spanning the gap. Germline lookup yields CDR1 MDHEN and CDR2 SYDVKM. The CDR3 sequence is 15 residues long. CDR3 bases: TGTGCCAGCAGGGGCCGGCGCAGGGCCTACAATGAGCAGTTCTTC. It encodes CASRGRRRAYNEQFF.

The chain uses TRBV25-1 and TRBJ2-7; a possible D gene is TRBD2 (6 bases). The CDR3 sequence is 15 residues long. The ends were cut back, 3 bases at V and 2 bases at J, with 14 bases in the middle. The germline gives CDR1 MGHDK, CDR2 SYGVNS. The CDR3 nucleotides read TGTGCCAGCAGTGACCCCGGGGGTACTACCTACGAGCAGTACTTC. Translation: CASSDPGGTTYEQYF.

This clone was counted between two and nine times. This chain connects TRBV30 to TRBJ1-2; D ambiguous. The CDR3 spans 13 residues. Per germline, CDR1 GTSNPN and CDR2 SVGIG (reference sequence). V lost 2 bases and J lost 5, with 12 bases in between. CDR3 in DNA: TGTGCCTGGAGTACCCTGATAGAGTATGGCTACACCTTC. This gives the protein CAWSTLIEYGYTF.

The rearrangement links TRBV7-3 to TRBJ1-1, with D unclear. The V and J ends lost 2 bases and 0 bases respectively, with 16 bases between them. Germline CDR1 and CDR2: SGHTA and FQGTGA. This CDR3 is built from 17 residues. CDR3 region: CASSLEGSIGMNTEAFF. CDR3 nucleotide sequence: TGTGCCAGCAGCTTAGAGGGCAGCATAGGAATGAACACTGAAGCTTTCTTT.

The chain couples TRBV7-6 to TRBJ1-4, with D perhaps TRBD1 (6 bases). Germline CDR1 and CDR2: SGHVS and FNYEAQ. V lost 0 bases and J 7 bases, leaving 12 bases between the germline ends. The CDR3 loop spans 15 amino acids. CDR3 bases: TGTGCCAGCAGCTTAGCGGGGGCGCTCGGTGAAAAACTGTTTTTT. It codes for CASSLAGALGEKLFF.

The chain combines TRBV15 with TRBJ1-5; the D gene is possibly TRBD1 (6 bases). With 0 bases removed from V and 4 bases from J, the gap between germline ends came to 10 bases. This CDR3 region has 15 residues. Germline CDR1 is LNHNV and CDR2 is YYDKDF (reference sequence). The CDR3 bases are TGTGCCACCAGCAGAGAGGGGGCAAGGAATCAGCCCCAGCATTTT. It yields the protein CATSREGARNQPQHF.

The chain joins TRBV29-1 to TRBJ2-5; 7 bases align to TRBD2. The ends lost 4 bases at V and 3 bases at J; junction bases unmatched: 8. This CDR3 contains 14 residues. CDR1 SQVTM and CDR2 ANQGSEA come from the germline V gene. In nucleotides, the CDR3 is TGCAGCGTTGCGGTGCGGGGGTATGAAGAGACCCAGTACTTC. Translating it yields CSVAVRGYEETQYF.

The CDR3 loop is CASSQGQGATDTQYF. CDR3 coding DNA: TGCGCCAGCAGCCAGGGACAGGGGGCTACAGATACGCAGTATTTT. The chain has TRBV5-1 and TRBJ2-3; 12 bases fit TRBD1. The CDR3 contains 15 residues. V lost 4 bases, J lost 3 bases, and 3 bases stayed unmatched. Looked up from germline, CDR1 is SGHRS and CDR2 is YFSETQ.

The genes are TRBV6-6 and TRBJ1-6, with D possibly TRBD1 on 5 matching bases. The CDR3 is made up of 16 amino acids. The germline V and J ends were trimmed by 2 bases and 6 bases, with 14 bases remaining between them. The germline V gene has CDR1 MNHNY and CDR2 SVGAGI (reference sequence). The DNA of the CDR3 is TGTGCCAGCAGTTACCCCGGCGGGGGACCTAATTCACCCCTCCACTTT. Its protein product is CASSYPGGGPNSPLHF.